This T cell receptor (beta chain) was retrieved from a study of blood T cells in healthy people across ages. Only a few counts were recorded for this clonotype. Sample-barcoded 5' priming and a J-beta primer mix drove a second PCR of roughly 6 to 12 cycles. A tag from a template-switch adaptor with 12 random nucleotides marked each cDNA molecule. TCRdb redid the calling of the 5' RACE reads with MiXCR, one entry per CDR3 protein. Of about 780,000 distinct CDR3 sequences listed, roughly 24% are singletons. The CDR3 sequence is 12 residues long. Deletions cut 5 bases from V and 4 bases from J, with 6 bases between. Germline CDR1 ENHRY, CDR2 SYGVKD. Separately, the same data were catalogued under a study of T cells of mothers and their children. That source notes: Both sample barcodes and 2-4 random nucleotides came from the M1S primer of the second PCR. The authors found no persistent microchimeric T cell clones.

The J gene is TRBJ2-1, the V gene TRBV10-3; no clear D. This clonotype originated in a boy between 10 and 17 years old in good health. The sequencing sample was made of blood. CDR3 region: CAISNLYNEQFF. The CDR3 region has the DNA TGTGCCATCAGTAACTTGTACAATGAGCAGTTCTTC.